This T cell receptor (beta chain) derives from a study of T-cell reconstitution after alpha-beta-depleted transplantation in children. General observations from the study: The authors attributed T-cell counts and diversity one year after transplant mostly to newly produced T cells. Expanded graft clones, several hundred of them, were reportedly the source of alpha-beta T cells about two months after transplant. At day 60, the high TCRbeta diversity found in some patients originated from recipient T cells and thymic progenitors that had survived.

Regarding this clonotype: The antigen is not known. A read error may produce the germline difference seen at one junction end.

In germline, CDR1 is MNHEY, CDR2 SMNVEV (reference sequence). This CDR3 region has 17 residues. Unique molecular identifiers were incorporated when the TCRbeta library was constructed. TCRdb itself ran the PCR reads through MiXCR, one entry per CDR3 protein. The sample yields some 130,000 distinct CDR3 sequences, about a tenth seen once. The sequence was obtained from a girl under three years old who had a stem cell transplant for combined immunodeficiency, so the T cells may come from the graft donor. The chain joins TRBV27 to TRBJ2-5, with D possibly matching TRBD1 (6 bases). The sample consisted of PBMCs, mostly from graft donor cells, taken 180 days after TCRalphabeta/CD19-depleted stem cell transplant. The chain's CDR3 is CTSSLGQRGQREETQYF. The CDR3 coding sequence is TGTACCAGCAGTTTGGGACAACGGGGACAACGGGAAGAGACCCAGTACTTC.